One sample yielded the 7 T cell receptor beta chains listed below, sequenced in a study of cytomegalovirus exposure and HLA in healthy donors. The PCR ran on 60 Vbeta and 13 Jbeta primers. Generated by immunoSEQ multiplex PCR, the TCRdb table keeps only in-frame clones and is missing some. The table has roughly 83,000 clones, roughly 77% seen once; the top ten hold more than 3.5%. The sample consisted of PBMCs. All receptors come from a man aged 60 to 75 in good health and CMV-seronegative.

The rearrangement links TRBV5-1 to TRBJ2-3, with 12 bases that match TRBD2. CDR3 length equals 16 residues. CDR1 is SGHRS and CDR2 is YFSETQ in the germline V gene. V lost 4 bases, J lost 4 bases, and 7 bases stayed unmatched. CDR3 region: CASSRRLAGAADTQYF. CDR3 in DNA: TGCGCCAGCAGCCGTAGACTAGCGGGGGCGGCAGATACGCAGTATTTT.

The rearrangement links TRBV27 to TRBJ1-6; D is ambiguous. The CDR3 covers 13 residues. Trimming removed 3 bases at V and 10 bases at J, with 10 bases between. Germline CDR1 and CDR2: MNHEY and SMNVEV (reference sequence). CDR3 loop: CASSFNGRSPLHF. In DNA form, the CDR3 reads TGTGCCAGCAGTTTTAATGGGAGATCACCCCTCCACTTT.

The CDR3 nucleotides are TGTGCCAGCAGTTGGGCGAGCGGGGTCACCGGGGAGCTGTTTTTT. This gives the protein CASSWASGVTGELFF. The chain couples TRBV2 to TRBJ2-2; TRBD2 aligns across 7 bases. V shed 5 bases, J shed 4 bases, and the junction held 7 bases outside the gene matches. The germline gives CDR1 SNHLY, CDR2 FYNNEI. The CDR3 contains 15 residues.

The V call is TRBV7-3, the J call TRBJ2-3; TRBD2 matches 9 bases. Germline V gene lookup returns CDR1 SGHTA and CDR2 FQGTGA. Trimming took 1 base from V and 6 from J; bases not matched to a gene: 2. The CDR3 length is 14 residues. CDR3 residues: CASSLSGGADTQYF. CDR3 nucleotide sequence: TGTGCCAGCAGCTTAAGCGGGGGGGCGGATACGCAGTATTTT.

The chain combines TRBV12-5 with TRBJ1-1, with D possibly matching TRBD1 (5 bases). The germline V gene has CDR1 LGHNT and CDR2 FRNRAP. CDR3 size: 14 residues. V gave up 7 bases and J gave up 0 bases, with 12 bases separating them. CDR3 nucleotides: TGTGCTAGTGTGGCAGGGCCATTGAACACTGAAGCTTTCTTT. Its protein product is CASVAGPLNTEAFF.

The chain couples TRBV30 to TRBJ1-2; D not certain. This CDR3 has 13 residues. Per the germline V gene, CDR1 is GTSNPN and CDR2 is SVGIG (reference sequence). The V gene lost 3 bases and the J gene lost 4 bases, with 12 bases spanning the gap. CDR3 sequence reads: CAWSVGLLYGYTF. The CDR3, as DNA: TGTGCCTGGAGCGTTGGACTGCTCTATGGCTACACCTTC.

The V call is TRBV18, the J call TRBJ1-5; D is uncertain. Trimming removed 3 bases at V and 6 bases at J, with 18 bases between. CDR1 is KGHSH, CDR2 LQKENI, per germline. There are 16 residues in the CDR3. The CDR3 region is CASSPEGTTSGQPQHF. DNA for the CDR3: TGTGCCAGCTCACCGGAGGGAACAACCTCGGGTCAGCCCCAGCATTTT.